This TCR beta chain was obtained from a study of T cell responses to AZD1222 COVID-19 vaccine. Study observations and caveats: The sample set comprised mostly white British donors with more females, and clonal diversity was possibly underestimated. Across spike, vaccine-associated CD4 TCRs were found, dominant at 160-218 and 743-854.

Sequenced by immunoSEQ multiplex PCR; TCRdb stores in-frame clones only, minus some. Of approximately 140,000 clones in the sample, 90% to 95% are singletons; the top ten hold around 1.4%. Trimming removed 6 bases at V and 6 bases at J, with 13 bases between. Germline-derived CDR1 and CDR2 are MNHEY and SMNVEV (reference sequence). The CDR3 is 13 residues long. With regard to this clone: Antigen: not known.

The sample in question was peripheral blood, obtained on day 0 of AZD1222 vaccination. The chain joins TRBV27 to TRBJ2-3; D is unclear. This receptor was obtained from an adult in good health. The CDR3 loop is CASSPRPRDTQYF. CDR3 in DNA: TGTGCCAGCAGCCCCAGACCGAGGGATACGCAGTATTTT.